The rows below give T cell receptor beta chains drawn from one sample of a study of cytomegalovirus exposure and HLA in healthy donors. Here immunoSEQ multiplex PCR was the method, and the copy in TCRdb shows in-frame clones only, minus some. The sample carries 110,000 to 150,000 clones, 80% recorded once. Sequencing used PBMCs. These receptor sequences come from a female donor in good health and CMV-seronegative. The CDR3 runs from the conserved cysteine through the conserved F or W. D genes are given only for firm matches. For some rows the clone size is stated as once, few or many, or as a class when expanded; others skip it.

J gene: TRBJ2-3
D gene: TRBD1
V gene: TRBV6-6
clone size: NA
CDR3 DNA: TGTGCCAGCATCGACAGGGGCACAGATACGCAGTATTTT
CDR3 protein: CASIDRGTDTQYF

J gene: TRBJ2-2
D gene: TRBD2
V gene: TRBV6-1
clone size: NA
CDR3 DNA: TGTGCCAGCAGTGAAATCGGACTAGCGGGAGACTTCAACACCGGGGAGCTGTTTTTT
CDR3 protein: CASSEIGLAGDFNTGELFF

J gene: TRBJ1-2
D gene: TRBD1
V gene: TRBV30
clone size: NA
CDR3 DNA: TGTGCCTTGCAACCGGGACAGATCTATGGCTACACCTTC
CDR3 protein: CALQPGQIYGYTF

J gene: TRBJ1-1
D gene: NA
V gene: TRBV28
clone size: few
CDR3 DNA: TGTGCCAGCAGTTTTCCCCTAGACGACACTGAAGCTTTCTTT
CDR3 protein: CASSFPLDDTEAFF

J gene: TRBJ2-1
D gene: NA
V gene: TRBV27
clone size: NA
CDR3 DNA: TGTGCCAGCAGTCCGCCTAGCGCCTACAATGAGCAGTTCTTC
CDR3 protein: CASSPPSAYNEQFF

J gene: TRBJ2-5
D gene: NA
V gene: TRBV19
clone size: NA
CDR3 DNA: TGTGCCAGTGCATTGCGGGACGAGGGGACCCAGTACTTC
CDR3 protein: CASALRDEGTQYF

J gene: TRBJ2-7
D gene: NA
V gene: TRBV18
clone size: NA
CDR3 DNA: TGTGCCAGCTCACCCACCTCCGGACAGCCCACCTACGAGCAGTACTTC
CDR3 protein: CASSPTSGQPTYEQYF

J gene: TRBJ2-1
D gene: NA
V gene: TRBV13
clone size: NA
CDR3 DNA: TGTGCCAGCAGCTCAGGACAGTCCTACAATGAGCAGTTCTTC
CDR3 protein: CASSSGQSYNEQFF

J gene: TRBJ2-5
D gene: TRBD1
V gene: TRBV7-7
clone size: NA
CDR3 DNA: TGTGCTAGCAGTCCCGGGACAGAAGAGACCCAGTACTTC
CDR3 protein: CASSPGTEETQYF

J gene: TRBJ1-1
D gene: NA
V gene: TRBV10-3
clone size: NA
CDR3 DNA: TGTGCCATCAGTGAGGCCTGGGGCAGGCCCATGAACACTGAAGCTTTCTTT
CDR3 protein: CAISEAWGRPMNTEAFF

J gene: TRBJ2-1
D gene: NA
V gene: TRBV7-9
clone size: NA
CDR3 DNA: TGTGCCAGCAGCCCGGGTCTCAGCTCCTACAATGAGCAGTTCTTC
CDR3 protein: CASSPGLSSYNEQFF

J gene: TRBJ2-2
D gene: NA
V gene: TRBV5-1
clone size: NA
CDR3 DNA: TGCGCCAGCAGCCCAAAGACTGGAGGGACGAACACCGGGGAGCTGTTTTTT
CDR3 protein: CASSPKTGGTNTGELFF

J gene: TRBJ2-7
D gene: NA
V gene: TRBV28
clone size: NA
CDR3 DNA: TGTGCCAGCAGTTTAAAAGGAGGGTCACCCTACGAGCAGTACTTC
CDR3 protein: CASSLKGGSPYEQYF

J gene: TRBJ2-7
D gene: TRBD2
V gene: TRBV19
clone size: NA
CDR3 DNA: TGTGCCACCATGAACGCGGGAGCCAGGCCCTACGAGCAGTACTTC
CDR3 protein: CATMNAGARPYEQYF

J gene: TRBJ2-7
D gene: NA
V gene: TRBV4-1
clone size: once
CDR3 DNA: TGCGCCAGCAGCCAAGGACAGCTCTACGAGCAGTACTTC
CDR3 protein: CASSQGQLYEQYF

J gene: TRBJ2-1
D gene: NA
V gene: TRBV5-1
clone size: NA
CDR3 DNA: TGCGCCAGCAGCTTCACAGCTTCCTACGAGCAGTTCTTC
CDR3 protein: CASSFTASYEQFF

J gene: TRBJ2-5
D gene: TRBD1
V gene: TRBV5-8
clone size: NA
CDR3 DNA: TGTGCCAGCGGAGGGACAGGGGGCTTTCCAGGGGAGACCCAGTACTTC
CDR3 protein: CASGGTGGFPGETQYF

J gene: TRBJ2-1
D gene: NA
V gene: TRBV19
clone size: NA
CDR3 DNA: TGTGCCAGTAGGCCCTCACGTCTGACTAGGTCACACAATGAGCAGTTCTTC
CDR3 protein: CASRPSRLTRSHNEQFF

J gene: TRBJ2-1
D gene: NA
V gene: TRBV7-2
clone size: NA
CDR3 DNA: TGTGCCAGCAGCTTATTTACAGGCGATGAGCAGTTCTTC
CDR3 protein: CASSLFTGDEQFF

J gene: TRBJ2-7
D gene: TRBD1
V gene: TRBV5-6
clone size: NA
CDR3 DNA: TGTGCCAGCAGCTTGCCGGGACAGTACTACGAGCAGTACTTC
CDR3 protein: CASSLPGQYYEQYF

J gene: TRBJ2-7
D gene: NA
V gene: TRBV6-1
clone size: NA
CDR3 DNA: TGTGCCAGCAGCGGACAGGAGGGAACCTACGAGCAGTACTTC
CDR3 protein: CASSGQEGTYEQYF

J gene: TRBJ2-7
D gene: TRBD1
V gene: TRBV6-4
clone size: once
CDR3 DNA: TGTGCCGGGACAGGGGGAAGGACCTACGAGCAGTACTTC
CDR3 protein: CAGTGGRTYEQYF

J gene: TRBJ2-2
D gene: NA
V gene: TRBV2
clone size: NA
CDR3 DNA: TGTGCCAGCAGCCCCGACAGCCCCGACACCGGGGAGCTGTTTTTT
CDR3 protein: CASSPDSPDTGELFF

J gene: TRBJ2-1
D gene: NA
V gene: TRBV11-2
clone size: NA
CDR3 DNA: TGTGCCAGCAGCCGCAATGAGCAGTTCTTC
CDR3 protein: CASSRNEQFF

J gene: TRBJ1-1
D gene: NA
V gene: TRBV9
clone size: few
CDR3 DNA: TGTGCCAGCAGCGTCGGTGGGGGGAGCACTGAAGCTTTCTTT
CDR3 protein: CASSVGGGSTEAFF

J gene: TRBJ1-4
D gene: TRBD1
V gene: TRBV6-1
clone size: NA
CDR3 DNA: TGTGCCAGCAGAAGACAGGGTGAAAAACTGTTTTTT
CDR3 protein: CASRRQGEKLFF

J gene: TRBJ1-2
D gene: NA
V gene: TRBV4-1
clone size: NA
CDR3 DNA: TGCGCCAGCAGCCCAATTACAAAGGGACTTCTCTATGGCTACACCTTC
CDR3 protein: CASSPITKGLLYGYTF

J gene: TRBJ1-2
D gene: NA
V gene: TRBV6-6
clone size: NA
CDR3 DNA: TGTGCCAGCAGCCGACAGGCCGATGGCTACACCTTC
CDR3 protein: CASSRQADGYTF

J gene: TRBJ1-5
D gene: NA
V gene: TRBV2
clone size: NA
CDR3 DNA: TGTGCCAGCAGTGGGACAGAGGAAAATCAGCCCCAGCATTTT
CDR3 protein: CASSGTEENQPQHF

J gene: TRBJ2-7
D gene: NA
V gene: TRBV30
clone size: NA
CDR3 DNA: TGTGCCTGGAGTGGGGGCGTAGCCTACGAGCAGTACTTC
CDR3 protein: CAWSGGVAYEQYF

J gene: TRBJ2-1
D gene: TRBD2
V gene: TRBV5-4
clone size: NA
CDR3 DNA: TGTGCCAGCACCCCGGGGGGGACTTCCCCCAATGAGCAGTTCTTC
CDR3 protein: CASTPGGTSPNEQFF

J gene: TRBJ1-5
D gene: NA
V gene: TRBV15
clone size: NA
CDR3 DNA: TGTGCCACCAGCAGAGATGTTAGAAGGCCCCAGCATTTT
CDR3 protein: CATSRDVRRPQHF

J gene: TRBJ2-1
D gene: NA
V gene: TRBV4-1
clone size: NA
CDR3 DNA: TGCGCCAGCAGCCACGAGCGGACTTACAATGAGCAGTTCTTC
CDR3 protein: CASSHERTYNEQFF

J gene: TRBJ2-1
D gene: NA
V gene: TRBV19
clone size: NA
CDR3 DNA: TGTGCCAGTAGTACAGGAGGGCCCTACAATGAGCAGTTCTTC
CDR3 protein: CASSTGGPYNEQFF

J gene: TRBJ1-1
D gene: TRBD1
V gene: TRBV6-5
clone size: few
CDR3 DNA: TGTGCCAGCAGTGGGACAGCCGTTAACACTGAAGCTTTCTTT
CDR3 protein: CASSGTAVNTEAFF

J gene: TRBJ2-2
D gene: TRBD1
V gene: TRBV7-3
clone size: NA
CDR3 DNA: TGTGCCAGCAGCTTCACCCTGGTTTCAGGGGGCACCGGGGAGCTGTTTTTT
CDR3 protein: CASSFTLVSGGTGELFF

J gene: TRBJ1-2
D gene: NA
V gene: TRBV10-3
clone size: NA
CDR3 DNA: TGTGCCATCAGCCTACAGGGAGGGGACTATGGCTACACCTTC
CDR3 protein: CAISLQGGDYGYTF

J gene: TRBJ1-1
D gene: NA
V gene: TRBV5-1
clone size: few
CDR3 DNA: TGCGCCAGCAGCTTTGATTCTGGCAGGAATGAAGCTTTCTTT
CDR3 protein: CASSFDSGRNEAFF

J gene: TRBJ2-5
D gene: NA
V gene: TRBV7-9
clone size: once
CDR3 DNA: TGTGCCAGCAGTCTGGGCGACCAAGAGACCCAGTACTTC
CDR3 protein: CASSLGDQETQYF

J gene: TRBJ1-4
D gene: NA
V gene: TRBV28
clone size: NA
CDR3 DNA: TGTGCCAGCAGTCCTTCAGGGTACCCCAATGAAAAACTGTTTTTT
CDR3 protein: CASSPSGYPNEKLFF

J gene: TRBJ2-7
D gene: TRBD2
V gene: TRBV28
clone size: NA
CDR3 DNA: TGTGCCAGCAGCCGCGGGGGACTTAACTACGAGCAGTACTTC
CDR3 protein: CASSRGGLNYEQYF

J gene: TRBJ2-5
D gene: TRBD2
V gene: TRBV9
clone size: NA
CDR3 DNA: TGTGCCAGCAGCGTAGAGGCTAGCGGGAGTAGGGAGACCCAGTACTTC
CDR3 protein: CASSVEASGSRETQYF